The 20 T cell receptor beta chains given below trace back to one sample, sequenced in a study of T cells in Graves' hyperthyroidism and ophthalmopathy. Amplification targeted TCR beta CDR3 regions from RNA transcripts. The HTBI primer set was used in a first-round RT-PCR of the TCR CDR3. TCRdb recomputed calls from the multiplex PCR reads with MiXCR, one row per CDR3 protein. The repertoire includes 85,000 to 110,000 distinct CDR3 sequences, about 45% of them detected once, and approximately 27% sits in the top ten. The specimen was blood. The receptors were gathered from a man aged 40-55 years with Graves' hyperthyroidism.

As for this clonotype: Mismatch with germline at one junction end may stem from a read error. Here the CDR3 reads CSVVPPSETQYF. The CDR3 DNA reads TGTAGCGTTGTACCCCCATCGGAGACCCAGTACTTC. The chain couples TRBV29-1 to TRBJ2-5, with TRBD2 as a possible D gene (5 bases). Germline CDR1 SQVTM, CDR2 ANQGSEA. There are 12 residues in the CDR3. Filled out from reference TRBV29-1 and TRBJ2-5, the complete variable domain reads SAVISQKPSRDICQRGTSLTIQCQVDSQVTMMFWYRQQPGQSLTLIATANQGSEATYESGFVIDKFPISRPNLTFSTLTVSNMSPEDSSIYLCSVVPPSETQYFGPGTRLLVL.

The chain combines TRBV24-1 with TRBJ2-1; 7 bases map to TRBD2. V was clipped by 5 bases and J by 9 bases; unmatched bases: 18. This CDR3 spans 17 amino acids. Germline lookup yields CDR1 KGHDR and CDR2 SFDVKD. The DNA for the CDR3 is TGTGCCACCAGTGGTGTTGTCACCGGGACCCCGGGAGGTGAGCAGTTCTTC. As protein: CATSGVVTGTPGGEQFF.

CDR3 loop: CASSCNSGRGSEQFF. CDR3 DNA sequence: TGTGCCAGCAGTTGCAATTCAGGGAGGGGTAGTGAGCAGTTCTTC. The chain has TRBV6-6 and TRBJ2-1, with 7 bases lining up with TRBD2. The V and J ends lost 4 bases and 9 bases, in that order; junction bases with no gene match: 12. The V gene's germline CDR1 is MNHNY and CDR2 SVGAGI (reference sequence). There are 15 residues in the CDR3.

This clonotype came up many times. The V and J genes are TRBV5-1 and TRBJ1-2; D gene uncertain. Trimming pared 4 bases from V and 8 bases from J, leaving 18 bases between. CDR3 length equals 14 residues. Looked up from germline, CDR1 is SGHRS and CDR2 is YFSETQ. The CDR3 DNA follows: TGCGCCAGCAGCATACACGGCGGAGAATTGGGCTACACCTTC. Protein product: CASSIHGGELGYTF.

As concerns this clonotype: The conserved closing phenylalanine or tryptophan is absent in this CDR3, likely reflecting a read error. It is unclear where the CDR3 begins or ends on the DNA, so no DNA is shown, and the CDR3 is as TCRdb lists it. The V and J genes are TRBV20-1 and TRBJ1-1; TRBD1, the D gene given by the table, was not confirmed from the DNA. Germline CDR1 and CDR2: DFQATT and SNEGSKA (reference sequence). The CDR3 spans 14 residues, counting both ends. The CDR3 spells CSARGTGLGTEAFS.

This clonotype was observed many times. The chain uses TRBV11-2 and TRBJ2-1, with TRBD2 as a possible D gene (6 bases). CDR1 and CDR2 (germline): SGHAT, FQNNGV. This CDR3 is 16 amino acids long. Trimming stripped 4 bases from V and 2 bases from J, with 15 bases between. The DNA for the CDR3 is TGTGCCAGCAGCTACGGTCGGGCGGGACCCTACAATGAGCAGTTCTTC. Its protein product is CASSYGRAGPYNEQFF.

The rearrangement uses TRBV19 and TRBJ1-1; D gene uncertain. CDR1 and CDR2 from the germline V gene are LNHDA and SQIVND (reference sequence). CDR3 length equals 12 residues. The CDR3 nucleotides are TGTGCTAGAGGGTGGAGGGCCACTGAAGCTTTCTTT. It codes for CARGWRATEAFF.

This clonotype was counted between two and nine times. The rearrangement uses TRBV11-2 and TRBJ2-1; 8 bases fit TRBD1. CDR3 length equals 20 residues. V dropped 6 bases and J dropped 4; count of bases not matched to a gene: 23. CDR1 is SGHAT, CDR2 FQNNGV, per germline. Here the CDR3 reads CASSPPGGTRTPFYYNEQFF. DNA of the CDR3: TGTGCCAGCAGTCCCCCAGGGGGCACACGAACACCTTTTTATTACAATGAGCAGTTCTTC.

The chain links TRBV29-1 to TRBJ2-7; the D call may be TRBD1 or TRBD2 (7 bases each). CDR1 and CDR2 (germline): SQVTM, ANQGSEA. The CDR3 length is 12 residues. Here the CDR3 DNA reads TGCAGAGCGAGCCAACAGGGGAGGGGGCAGTACTTC. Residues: CRASQQGRGQYF.

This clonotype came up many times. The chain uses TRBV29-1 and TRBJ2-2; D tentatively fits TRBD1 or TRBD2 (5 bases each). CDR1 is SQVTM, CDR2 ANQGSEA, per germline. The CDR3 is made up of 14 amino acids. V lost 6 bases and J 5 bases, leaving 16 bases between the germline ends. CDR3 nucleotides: TGCAGCGTAGAATCGGGACGGATGACCGGGGAGCTGTTTTTT. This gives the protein CSVESGRMTGELFF.

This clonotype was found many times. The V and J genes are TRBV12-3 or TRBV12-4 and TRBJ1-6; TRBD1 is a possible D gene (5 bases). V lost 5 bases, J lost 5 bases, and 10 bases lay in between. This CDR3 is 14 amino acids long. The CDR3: CASSMTANNSPLHF. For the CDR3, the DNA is TGTGCCAGCAGTATGACAGCAAATAATTCACCCCTCCACTTT.

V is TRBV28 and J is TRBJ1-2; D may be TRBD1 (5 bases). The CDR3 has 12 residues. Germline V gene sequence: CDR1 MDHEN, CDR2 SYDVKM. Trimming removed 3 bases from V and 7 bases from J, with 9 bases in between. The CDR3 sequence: CASSFGAAGYTF. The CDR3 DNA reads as TGTGCCAGCAGTTTCGGGGCCGCTGGCTACACCTTC.

This CDR3 reads CASRLAGPVEKLFF. The CDR3 DNA sequence: TGTGCCAGCAGACTAGCGGGACCCGTGGAAAAACTGTTTTTT. The gene calls are TRBV7-9 and TRBJ1-4; the D gene is possibly TRBD1 (5 bases). Germline V CDR1 and CDR2: SEHNR, FQNEAQ (reference sequence). The CDR3 runs 14 residues. Trimming pared 6 bases from V and 8 bases from J, leaving 16 bases between.

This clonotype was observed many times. Here the CDR3 reads CASSLGGRTEAFF. DNA for the CDR3: TGTGCCAGCAGCTTGGGGGGTCGGACTGAAGCTTTCTTT. The rearrangement joins TRBV5-8 to TRBJ1-1; D is unclear. CDR1 and CDR2 from the germline V gene are SGHTS and YDEGEE. V lost 0 bases to trimming and J lost 5 bases, with 8 bases between them. This CDR3 contains 13 residues.

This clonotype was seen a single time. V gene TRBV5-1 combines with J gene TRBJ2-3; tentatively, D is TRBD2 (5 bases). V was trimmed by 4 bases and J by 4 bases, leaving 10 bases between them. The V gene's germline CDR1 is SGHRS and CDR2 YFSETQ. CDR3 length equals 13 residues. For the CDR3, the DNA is TGCGCCAGCAGCCCGGGGAGCGCAGATACGCAGTATTTT. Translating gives CASSPGSADTQYF. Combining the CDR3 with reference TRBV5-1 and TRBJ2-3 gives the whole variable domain KAGVTQTPRYLIKTRGQQVTLSCSPISGHRSVSWYQQTPGQGLQFLFEYFSETQRNKGNFPGRFSGRQFSNSRSEMNVSTLELGDSALYLCASSPGSADTQYFGPGTRLTVL.

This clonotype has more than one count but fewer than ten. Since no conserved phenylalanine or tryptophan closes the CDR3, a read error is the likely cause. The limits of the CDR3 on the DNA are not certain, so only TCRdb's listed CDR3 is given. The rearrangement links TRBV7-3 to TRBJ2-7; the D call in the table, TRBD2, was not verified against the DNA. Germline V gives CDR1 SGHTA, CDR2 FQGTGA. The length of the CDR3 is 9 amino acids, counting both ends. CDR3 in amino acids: CASSAQVAG.

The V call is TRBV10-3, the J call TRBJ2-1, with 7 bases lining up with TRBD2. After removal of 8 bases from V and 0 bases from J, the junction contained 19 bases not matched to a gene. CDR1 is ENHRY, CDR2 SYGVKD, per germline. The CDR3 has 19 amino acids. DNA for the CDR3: TGTGCCATCGTTGCCGCGACTAGCTCCGGGGACTACTCCTACAATGAGCAGTTCTTC. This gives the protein CAIVAATSSGDYSYNEQFF.

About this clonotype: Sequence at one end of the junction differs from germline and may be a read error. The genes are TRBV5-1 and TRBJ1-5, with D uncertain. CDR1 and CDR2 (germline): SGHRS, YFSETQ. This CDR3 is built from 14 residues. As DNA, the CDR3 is TGTGCCAGCAAGACGGTCCCTAGCAATGAGCCCGAGCATTTT. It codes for CASKTVPSNEPEHF.

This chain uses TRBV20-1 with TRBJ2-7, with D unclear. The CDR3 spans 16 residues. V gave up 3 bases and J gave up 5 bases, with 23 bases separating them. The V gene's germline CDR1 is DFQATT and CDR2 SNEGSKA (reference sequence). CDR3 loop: CSASFDSAVGFNEQYF. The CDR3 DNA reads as TGCAGTGCTAGCTTCGACTCCGCGGTGGGGTTCAACGAGCAGTACTTC.

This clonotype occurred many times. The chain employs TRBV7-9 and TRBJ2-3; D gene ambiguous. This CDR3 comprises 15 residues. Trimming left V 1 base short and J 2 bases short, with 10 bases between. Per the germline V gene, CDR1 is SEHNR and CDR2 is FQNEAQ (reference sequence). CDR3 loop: CASSLEEIDTDTQYF. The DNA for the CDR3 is TGTGCCAGCAGCTTAGAGGAGATTGACACAGATACGCAGTATTTT.